This entry lists 14 T cell receptor beta chains sequenced from one sample in a study of identical twins. TCRdb passed the 5' RACE reads through MiXCR, listing each CDR3 protein once. The sample includes 100,000 to 110,000 distinct CDR3 sequences, 5.5% to 7% seen only once; the top ten take 12%. Sequenced input: memory T cells sorted from blood. The source of these receptors is a woman between 45 and 60 years old in good health.

A few counts support this clonotype. The chain joins TRBV20-1 to TRBJ2-2; 8 bases are a match to TRBD2. Germline lookup yields CDR1 DFQATT and CDR2 SNEGSKA (reference sequence). There are 15 residues in the CDR3. J was trimmed by 5 bases and V by 6 bases; bases with no gene match: 11. CDR3 amino acids: CSALHSGTGTGELFF. The DNA of the CDR3 is TGCAGTGCACTACATAGCGGGACGGGGACCGGGGAGCTGTTTTTT.

This clonotype was seen at least ten times. This chain connects TRBV10-3 to TRBJ2-1, with no clear D. The CDR3 is 15 amino acids. The V end was cut by 0 bases, the J end by 5 bases, with 11 bases between. The germline V gene has CDR1 ENHRY and CDR2 SYGVKD. This CDR3 reads CAISESTTLNNEQFF. The CDR3 DNA sequence: TGTGCCATCAGTGAGTCGACAACCCTTAACAATGAGCAGTTCTTC.

This clonotype came up many times. The V gene is TRBV11-2, the J gene TRBJ2-3, with D perhaps TRBD2 (5 bases). The ends were cut back, 4 bases at V and 6 bases at J, with 14 bases in the middle. Per germline, CDR1 SGHAT and CDR2 FQNNGV. The CDR3 is 14 residues long. The CDR3 DNA is TGTGCCAGCAGCTCTGAGGGCCGGGGTGATACGCAGTATTTT. It codes for CASSSEGRGDTQYF. Together with reference TRBV11-2 and TRBJ2-3, the CDR3 gives the full variable domain: EAGVAQSPRYKIIEKRQSVAFWCNPISGHATLYWYQQILGQGPKLLIQFQNNGVVDDSQLPKDRFSAERLKGVDSTLKIQPAKLEDSAVYLCASSSEGRGDTQYFGPGTRLTVL.

By frequency in the sample, this clonotype is medium-sized (0.01 to 0.1%). The V call is TRBV5-1, the J call TRBJ2-1, with D possibly being TRBD2 (5 bases). CDR1 and CDR2 from the germline V gene are SGHRS and YFSETQ. Trimming shortened V by 3 bases and J by 5 bases, and 12 bases separated the two germline ends. This CDR3 spans 14 amino acids. CDR3 region: CASSSSGIHNEQFF. The DNA of the CDR3 is TGCGCCAGCAGCTCCTCGGGGATACACAATGAGCAGTTCTTC.

Many counts were recorded for this clonotype. The CDR3 loop is CASGGSPNPSDTQYF. In DNA form, the CDR3 reads TGTGCCAGCGGCGGGAGCCCAAACCCCTCCGATACGCAGTATTTT. The chain combines TRBV2 with TRBJ2-3; 7 bases are shared with TRBD2. Germline loops: CDR1 SNHLY, CDR2 FYNNEI. This CDR3 is built from 15 residues. With 8 bases clipped from V and 6 bases from J, the junction kept 14 bases outside the gene matches.

This clonotype was detected ten times or more. This chain connects TRBV3-1 to TRBJ1-2, with D hard to call. Trimming cost V 2 bases and J 8 bases, with 21 bases left between them. This CDR3 has 16 amino acids. The V gene's germline CDR1 is LGHDT and CDR2 YNNKEL (reference sequence). The chain's CDR3 is CASSQSHGQPLRGYTF. For the CDR3, the DNA is TGTGCCAGCAGCCAATCCCACGGGCAACCGCTGCGAGGCTACACCTTC.

This chain joins TRBV12-3 or TRBV12-4 and TRBJ2-1; D gene uncertain. V was shortened by 1 base and J by 2 bases, with 12 bases between the two germline ends. The CDR3 is 16 residues long. The chain's CDR3 is CASSLDELNPYNEQFF. For the CDR3, the DNA is TGTGCCAGCAGTTTAGATGAGCTAAATCCCTACAATGAGCAGTTCTTC.

This clonotype was recorded at least ten times. The CDR3 is CSAPGFTTDTQYF. CDR3 bases: TGCAGTGCTCCCGGGTTTACCACAGATACGCAGTATTTT. V gene TRBV20-1 combines with J gene TRBJ2-3; D remains unclear. The germline gives CDR1 DFQATT, CDR2 SNEGSKA (reference sequence). Trimming removed 5 bases at V and 2 bases at J, with 11 bases between. CDR3 size: 13 residues.

This clonotype was recorded at least ten times. The V gene is TRBV9, the J gene TRBJ1-1, with a tentative D call TRBD1 (5 bases). Trimming stripped 1 base from V and 1 base from J, with 8 bases between. Germline CDR1 is SGDLS and CDR2 is YYNGEE. This CDR3 is 14 amino acids long. This chain's CDR3 is CASSVLQENTEAFF. The CDR3 DNA follows: TGTGCCAGCAGCGTATTACAGGAGAACACTGAAGCTTTCTTT.

This clonotype was observed many times. CDR3 nucleotides: TGTGCCAGCAGAAATATTAGGTCTCCGGCGGGTACGCAGTATTTT. It specifies CASRNIRSPAGTQYF. The chain employs TRBV7-8 and TRBJ2-3, with D possibly matching TRBD2 (5 bases). Germline CDR1 reads SGHVS; CDR2 reads FQNEAQ. Between the trimmed V and J ends, which lost 6 bases and 8 bases, there was a span of 21 bases. The CDR3 spans 15 residues.

This clonotype appeared many times. The chain employs TRBV7-8 and TRBJ2-1; 7 positions agree with TRBD1. The germline V gene encodes CDR1 SGHVS and CDR2 FQNEAQ. Trimming cost V 4 bases and J 4 bases; bases outside gene matches: 7. The CDR3 is 15 residues long. CDR3 coding DNA: TGTGCCAGCAGCTATATGGGGACAGCATACAATGAGCAGTTCTTC. It codes for CASSYMGTAYNEQFF.

This clonotype was observed at least ten times. The rearrangement uses TRBV4-1 and TRBJ1-1; perhaps TRBD1 as D (5 bases). The ends were cut back, 3 bases at V and 10 bases at J, with 18 bases in the middle. Germline assignment: CDR1 MGHRA and CDR2 YSYEKL. This CDR3 has 14 residues. The CDR3: CASSHPGGSLGAFF. DNA of the CDR3: TGCGCCAGCAGCCACCCCGGGGGGTCTCTTGGAGCTTTCTTT.

This clonotype was recorded many times. The chain is built from TRBV12-3 or TRBV12-4 and TRBJ2-1; TRBD2 matches 7 bases. The CDR3 consists of 16 residues. J was trimmed by 7 bases and V by 2 bases; bases with no gene match: 11. The CDR3 protein is CASSLTAGVSGNEQFF. CDR3 bases: TGTGCCAGCAGTTTAACGGCGGGAGTCTCGGGTAATGAGCAGTTCTTC.

In its sample, this clonotype was seen a few times. This chain joins TRBV19 and TRBJ2-1; a weak D match, TRBD1 (6 bases). Germline-derived CDR1 and CDR2 are LNHDA and SQIVND (reference sequence). The CDR3 is 15 residues long. The V end was cut by 0 bases, the J end by 1 base, with 7 bases between. The CDR3, as DNA: TGTGCCAGTAGTATAGACAGGGGTTCCTACAATGAGCAGTTCTTC. It translates to CASSIDRGSYNEQFF.